This T cell receptor beta chain was recovered during a study of cytomegalovirus exposure and HLA in healthy donors. For this clone: Its matching antigen is unknown.

Overall study findings and caveats: Reported results showed that the classifier diagnosed cytomegalovirus status with high specificity and sensitivity. The dataset shows that most TCR sequences were rare, while some public TCRs occurred in many donors. In vitro testing confirmed a few CMV-associated chains as specific for CMV antigens. It was found in a later analysis that first-cohort TCR clusters tended to co-occur in the 120 validation repertoires.

TCRdb's copy holds only in-frame clones and misses some; the assay was immunoSEQ multiplex PCR. The repertoire holds 100,000 to 150,000 clones, with around 86% as singletons. Germline V gives CDR1 GTSNPN, CDR2 SVGIG (reference sequence). With 3 bases clipped from V and 8 bases from J, the junction kept 7 bases outside the gene matches. The CDR3 spans 13 residues. Source material: PBMCs. This sequence joins TRBV30 and TRBJ1-2; TRBD1 matches 9 bases. This receptor was identified in a young woman in good health and CMV-seronegative. CDR3 residues: CAWSLQGAEGYTF. In nucleotides, the CDR3 is TGTGCCTGGAGCCTACAGGGGGCAGAAGGCTACACCTTC. Full variable domain (outside the CDR3, taken from reference TRBV30 and TRBJ1-2): SQTIHQWPATLVQPVGSPLSLECTVEGTSNPNLYWYRQAAGRGLQLLFYSVGIGQISSEVPQNLSASRPQDRQFILSSKKLLLSDSGFYLCAWSLQGAEGYTFGSGTRLTVV.